This entry lists 8 T cell receptor beta chains sequenced from one sample in a study of response to subunit inactivated influenza vaccine. Each CDR3 protein is one row after TCRdb ran MiXCR on the RT-PCR reads. Here the sample spans some 640,000 distinct CDR3 sequences, approximately 15% being singletons. Sequenced material: PBMCs from blood, taken 14 to 15 days before vaccination. These receptor sequences come from a man aged 45 to 65 who received an inactivated influenza vaccine.

This clonotype was counted a few times. The chain is built from TRBV29-1 and TRBJ2-3, with 11 positions matching TRBD2. V gave up 7 bases and J gave up 3 bases; unmatched junction bases: 6. The germline CDR1 and CDR2 sequences are SQVTM and ANQGSEA. The CDR3 loop spans 14 amino acids. The CDR3 protein is CSATGLADTDTQYF. DNA of the CDR3: TGCAGCGCCACGGGACTAGCGGATACAGATACGCAGTATTTT.

This clonotype appeared many times. V and J are TRBV6-2 or TRBV6-3 and TRBJ2-3; D unclear. This CDR3 has 12 residues. Deletions cut 5 bases from V and 6 bases from J, with 9 bases between. CDR1 and CDR2 (germline): MNHEY, SVGEGT. CDR3 coding DNA: TGTGCCAGCAGTGGTCTCACGGATACGCAGTATTTT. Encoded protein: CASSGLTDTQYF.

This clonotype turned up a few times. The V and J genes are TRBV28 and TRBJ1-5; perhaps TRBD1 as D (5 bases). The V gene lost 2 bases and the J gene lost 2 bases, with 13 bases spanning the gap. The CDR3 covers 16 residues. CDR1 and CDR2 (germline): MDHEN, SYDVKM. The CDR3 region is CASSLPVQAGNQPQHF. Here the CDR3 DNA reads TGTGCCAGCAGTTTACCGGTACAGGCGGGCAATCAGCCCCAGCATTTT.

The chain employs TRBV4-3 and TRBJ1-6, with 7 bases aligning to TRBD1. CDR3 length: 14 amino acids. CDR1 and CDR2 from the germline V gene are LGHNA and YSLEER. V gave up 1 base and J gave up 9 bases; unmatched junction bases: 3. The CDR3 is CASSQANRGSPLHF. In DNA form, the CDR3 reads TGCGCCAGCAGCCAAGCGAACAGGGGTTCACCCCTCCACTTT.

This clonotype was counted only a few times. This rearrangement joins TRBV28 to TRBJ1-1; D may be TRBD1 (6 bases). The CDR3 loop spans 11 amino acids. Germline CDR1 reads MDHEN; CDR2 reads SYDVKM. The V gene lost 6 bases and the J gene lost 12 bases, with 14 bases spanning the gap. The CDR3 reads CASRTTGRSFF. The CDR3 DNA sequence: TGTGCCAGCAGGACGACAGGAAGGTCTTTCTTT.

The V call is TRBV11-1, the J call TRBJ2-1; tentatively, D is TRBD2 (6 bases). In germline, CDR1 is SGHAT, CDR2 FQDESV (reference sequence). Trimming took off 1 base at V and 0 bases at J, with 19 bases between the two ends. There are 19 residues in the CDR3. The CDR3 nucleotides are TGTGCCAGCAGCTTAGACTGGATTCGGGGGAGCTACTCCTACAATGAGCAGTTCTTC. This translates into CASSLDWIRGSYSYNEQFF.

Only one count was recorded for this clonotype. This chain uses TRBV6-1 with TRBJ2-1, with D possibly TRBD2 on 5 matching bases. Trimming took 5 bases from V and 9 from J, leaving 23 bases between them. From germline, CDR1 is MNHNS and CDR2 SASEGT. The CDR3 totals 16 residues. The CDR3 region is CASSKKADQRYGEQFF. CDR3 DNA sequence: TGTGCCAGCAGTAAGAAAGCGGACCAGCGTTACGGTGAGCAGTTCTTC.

The table lists this clonotype with a few counts. The V gene is TRBV28, the J gene TRBJ1-5; 8 bases match TRBD1. The CDR3 length is 15 residues. Trimming cost V 10 bases and J 6 bases; bases outside gene matches: 14. Germline lookup yields CDR1 MDHEN and CDR2 SYDVKM. The CDR3 coding sequence is TGTGCCACCAAACCCCCAGGGGGCCAGGGTCAGCCCCAGCATTTT. Protein: CATKPPGGQGQPQHF.